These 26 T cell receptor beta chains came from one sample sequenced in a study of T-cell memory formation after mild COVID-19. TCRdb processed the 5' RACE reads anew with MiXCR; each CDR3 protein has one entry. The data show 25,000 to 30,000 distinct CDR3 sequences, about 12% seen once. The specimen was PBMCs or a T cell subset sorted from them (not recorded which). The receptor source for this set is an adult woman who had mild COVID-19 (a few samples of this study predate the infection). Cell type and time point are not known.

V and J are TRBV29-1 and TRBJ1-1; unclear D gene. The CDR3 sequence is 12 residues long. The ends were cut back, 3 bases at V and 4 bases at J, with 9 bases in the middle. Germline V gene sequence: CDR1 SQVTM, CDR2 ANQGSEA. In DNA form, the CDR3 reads TGCAGCGTTGACTACGGGAGCACTGAAGCTTTCTTT. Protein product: CSVDYGSTEAFF. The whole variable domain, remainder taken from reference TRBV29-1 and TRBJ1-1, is SAVISQKPSRDICQRGTSLTIQCQVDSQVTMMFWYRQQPGQSLTLIATANQGSEATYESGFVIDKFPISRPNLTFSTLTVSNMSPEDSSIYLCSVDYGSTEAFFGQGTRLTVV.

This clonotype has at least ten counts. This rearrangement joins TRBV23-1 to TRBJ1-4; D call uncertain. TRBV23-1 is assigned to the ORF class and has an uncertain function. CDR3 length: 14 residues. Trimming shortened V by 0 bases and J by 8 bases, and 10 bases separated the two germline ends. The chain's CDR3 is CASSQSVDREKLFF. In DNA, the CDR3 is TGCGCCAGCAGTCAATCAGTGGACCGGGAAAAACTGTTTTTT.

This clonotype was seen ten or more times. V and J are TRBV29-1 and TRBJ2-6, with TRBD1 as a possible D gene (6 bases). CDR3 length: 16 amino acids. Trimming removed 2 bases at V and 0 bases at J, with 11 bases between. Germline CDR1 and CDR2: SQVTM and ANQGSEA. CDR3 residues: CSVERDTDSGANVLTF. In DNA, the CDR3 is TGCAGCGTTGAACGGGACACCGACTCTGGGGCCAACGTCCTGACTTTC.

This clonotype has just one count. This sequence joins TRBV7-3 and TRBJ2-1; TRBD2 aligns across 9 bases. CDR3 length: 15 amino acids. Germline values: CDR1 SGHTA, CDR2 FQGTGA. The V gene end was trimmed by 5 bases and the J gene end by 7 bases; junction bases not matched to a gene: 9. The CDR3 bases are TGTGCCAGCAGCCGCGGGGGGGCCGGTGGGAATGAGCAGTTCTTC. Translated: CASSRGGAGGNEQFF.

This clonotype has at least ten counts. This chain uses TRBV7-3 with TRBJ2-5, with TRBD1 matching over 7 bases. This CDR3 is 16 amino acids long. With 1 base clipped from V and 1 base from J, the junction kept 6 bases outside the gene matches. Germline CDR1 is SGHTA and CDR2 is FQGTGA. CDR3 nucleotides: TGTGCCAGCAGCTTAATAGGGGGCGGCCTCCAAGAGACCCAGTACTTC. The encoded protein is CASSLIGGGLQETQYF.

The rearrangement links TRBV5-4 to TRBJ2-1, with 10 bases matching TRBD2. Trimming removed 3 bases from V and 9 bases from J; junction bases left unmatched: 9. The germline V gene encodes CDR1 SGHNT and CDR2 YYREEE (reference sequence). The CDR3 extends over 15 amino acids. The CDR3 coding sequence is TGTGCCAGCAGCTCCCAAGCGGGAGGGGATGCTGAGCAGTTCTTC. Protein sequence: CASSSQAGGDAEQFF.

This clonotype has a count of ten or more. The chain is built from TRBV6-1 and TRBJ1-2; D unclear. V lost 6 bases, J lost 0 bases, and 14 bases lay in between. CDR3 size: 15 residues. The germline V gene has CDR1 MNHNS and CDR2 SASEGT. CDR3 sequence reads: CASSKAPEANYGYTF. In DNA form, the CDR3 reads TGTGCCAGCAGCAAGGCCCCAGAAGCTAACTATGGCTACACCTTC.

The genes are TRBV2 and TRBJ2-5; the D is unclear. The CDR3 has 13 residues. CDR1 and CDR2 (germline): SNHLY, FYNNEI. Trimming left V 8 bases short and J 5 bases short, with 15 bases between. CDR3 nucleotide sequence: TGTGCCAGCGGCGCAGGCAACGGGGAGACCCAGTACTTC. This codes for CASGAGNGETQYF. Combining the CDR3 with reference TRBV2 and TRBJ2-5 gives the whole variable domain EPEVTQTPSHQVTQMGQEVILRCVPISNHLYFYWYRQILGQKVEFLVSFYNNEISEKSEIFDDQFSVERPDGSNFTLKIRSTKLEDSAMYFCASGAGNGETQYFGPGTRLLVL.

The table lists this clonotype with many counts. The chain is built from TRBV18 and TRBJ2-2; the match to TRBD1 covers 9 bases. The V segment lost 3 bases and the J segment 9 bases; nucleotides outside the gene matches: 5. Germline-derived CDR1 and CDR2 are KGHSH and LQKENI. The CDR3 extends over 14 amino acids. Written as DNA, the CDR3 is TGTGCCAGCTCACCTACAGGGGGCCGCCGGGAGCTGTTTTTT. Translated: CASSPTGGRRELFF. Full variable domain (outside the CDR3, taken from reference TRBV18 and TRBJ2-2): NAGVMQNPRHLVRRRGQEARLRCSPMKGHSHVYWYRQLPEEGLKFMVYLQKENIIDESGMPKERFSAEFPKEGPSILRIQQVVRGDSAAYFCASSPTGGRRELFFGEGSRLTVL.

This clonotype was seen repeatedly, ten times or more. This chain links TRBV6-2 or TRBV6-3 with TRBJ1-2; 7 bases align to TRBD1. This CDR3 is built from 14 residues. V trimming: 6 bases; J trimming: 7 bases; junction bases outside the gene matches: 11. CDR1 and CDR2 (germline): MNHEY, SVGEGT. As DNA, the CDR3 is TGTGCCAGCAGACGCGACAGGGCGAGTGGTGGCTACACCTTC. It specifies CASRRDRASGGYTF.

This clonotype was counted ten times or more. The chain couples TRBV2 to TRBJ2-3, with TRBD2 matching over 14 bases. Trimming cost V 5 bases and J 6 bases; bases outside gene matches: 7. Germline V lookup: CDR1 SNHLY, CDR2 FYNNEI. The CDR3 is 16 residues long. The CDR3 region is CASSTGTSGGSDTQYF. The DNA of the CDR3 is TGTGCCAGCAGTACCGGGACTAGCGGGGGATCGGATACGCAGTATTTT.

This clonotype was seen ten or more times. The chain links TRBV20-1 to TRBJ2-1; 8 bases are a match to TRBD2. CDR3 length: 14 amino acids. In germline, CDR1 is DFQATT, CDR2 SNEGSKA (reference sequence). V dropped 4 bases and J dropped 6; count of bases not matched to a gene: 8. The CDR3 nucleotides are TGCAGTGCTAACCGGGGACTAGTGCCCAATGAGCAGTTCTTC. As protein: CSANRGLVPNEQFF.

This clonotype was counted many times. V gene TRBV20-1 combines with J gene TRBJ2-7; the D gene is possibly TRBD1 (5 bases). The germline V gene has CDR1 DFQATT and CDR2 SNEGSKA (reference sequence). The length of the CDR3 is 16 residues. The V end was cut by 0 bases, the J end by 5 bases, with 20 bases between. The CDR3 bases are TGCAGTGCTAGAGATCAGCGTAGACAGCCGATGAACGAGCAGTACTTC. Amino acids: CSARDQRRQPMNEQYF.

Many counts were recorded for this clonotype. The CDR3 here is CASSSIRGDATNEKLFF. The CDR3 bases are TGTGCCAGCAGCTCAATCAGGGGCGATGCAACTAATGAAAAACTGTTTTTT. This sequence joins TRBV7-9 and TRBJ1-4, with D maybe TRBD1 (6 bases). Germline V gene data show CDR1 as SEHNR and CDR2 as FQNEAQ (reference sequence). Deletions cut 4 bases from V and 0 bases from J, with 15 bases between. CDR3 length: 17 residues.

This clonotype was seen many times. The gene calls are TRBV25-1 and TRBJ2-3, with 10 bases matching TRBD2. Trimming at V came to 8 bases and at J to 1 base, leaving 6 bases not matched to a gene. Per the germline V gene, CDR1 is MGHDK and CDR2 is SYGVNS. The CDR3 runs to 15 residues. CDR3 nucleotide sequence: TGTGCCAGCGGGACTAGCGCATCCCGCACAGATACGCAGTATTTT. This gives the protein CASGTSASRTDTQYF.

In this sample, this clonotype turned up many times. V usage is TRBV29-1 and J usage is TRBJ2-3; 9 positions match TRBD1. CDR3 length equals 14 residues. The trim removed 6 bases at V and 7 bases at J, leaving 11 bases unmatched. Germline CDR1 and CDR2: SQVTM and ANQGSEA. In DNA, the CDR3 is TGCAGCGTCAAACAGGGGGCCGATCGACATACGCAGTATTTT. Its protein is CSVKQGADRHTQYF.

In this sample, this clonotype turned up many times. CDR3 coding DNA: TGTGCCAGCAGGCGGGGAACCAATGAGCAGTTCTTC. Encoded protein: CASRRGTNEQFF. V and J are TRBV12-3 or TRBV12-4 and TRBJ2-1; TRBD2 might be the D (6 bases). CDR3 length equals 12 residues. Trimming removed 6 bases from V and 6 bases from J, with 9 bases in between.

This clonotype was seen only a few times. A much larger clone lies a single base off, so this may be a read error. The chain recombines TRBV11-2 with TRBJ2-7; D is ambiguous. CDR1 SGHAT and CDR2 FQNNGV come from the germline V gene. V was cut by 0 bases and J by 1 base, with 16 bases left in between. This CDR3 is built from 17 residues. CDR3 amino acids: CASSLELAGPESYEQYF. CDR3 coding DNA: TGTGCCAGCAGCTTAGAACTTGCAGGCCCCGAATCCTACGAGCAGTACTTC.

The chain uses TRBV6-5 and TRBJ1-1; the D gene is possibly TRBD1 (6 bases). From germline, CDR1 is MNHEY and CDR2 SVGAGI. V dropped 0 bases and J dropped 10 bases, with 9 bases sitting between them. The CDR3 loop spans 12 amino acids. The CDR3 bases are TGTGCCAGCAGTTACTCTTCAGGGGCAGCTTTCTTT. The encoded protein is CASSYSSGAAFF.

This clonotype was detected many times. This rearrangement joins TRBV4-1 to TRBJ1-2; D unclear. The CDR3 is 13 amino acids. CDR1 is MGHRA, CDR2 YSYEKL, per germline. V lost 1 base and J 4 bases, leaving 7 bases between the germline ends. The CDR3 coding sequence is TGCGCCAGCAGCCAAGTAGGGATCTATGGCTACACCTTC. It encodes CASSQVGIYGYTF.

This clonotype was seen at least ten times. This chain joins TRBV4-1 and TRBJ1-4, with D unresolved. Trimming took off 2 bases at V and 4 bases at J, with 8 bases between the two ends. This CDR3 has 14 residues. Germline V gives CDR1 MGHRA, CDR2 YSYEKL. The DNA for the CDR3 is TGCGCCAGCAGCCAAACAGAGAATAATGAAAAACTGTTTTTT. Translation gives CASSQTENNEKLFF.

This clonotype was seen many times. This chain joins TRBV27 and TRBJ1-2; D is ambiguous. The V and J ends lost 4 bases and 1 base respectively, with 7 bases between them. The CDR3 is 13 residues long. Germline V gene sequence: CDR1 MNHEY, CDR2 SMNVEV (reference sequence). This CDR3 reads CASSYTVNYGYTF. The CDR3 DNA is TGTGCCAGCAGTTACACAGTTAACTATGGCTACACCTTC.

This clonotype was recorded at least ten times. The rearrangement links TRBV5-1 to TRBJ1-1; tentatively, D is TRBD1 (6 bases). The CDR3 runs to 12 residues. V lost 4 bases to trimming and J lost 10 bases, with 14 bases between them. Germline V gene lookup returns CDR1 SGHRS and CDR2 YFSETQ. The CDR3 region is CASSDTQGGAFF. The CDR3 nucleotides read TGCGCCAGCAGCGACACACAGGGAGGAGCTTTCTTT.

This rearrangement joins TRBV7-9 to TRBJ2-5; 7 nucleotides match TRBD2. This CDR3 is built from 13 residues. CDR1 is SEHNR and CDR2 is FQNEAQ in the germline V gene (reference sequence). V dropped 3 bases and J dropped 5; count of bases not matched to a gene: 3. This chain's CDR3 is CASSFREGETQYF. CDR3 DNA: TGTGCCAGCAGCTTCAGGGAGGGGGAGACCCAGTACTTC.

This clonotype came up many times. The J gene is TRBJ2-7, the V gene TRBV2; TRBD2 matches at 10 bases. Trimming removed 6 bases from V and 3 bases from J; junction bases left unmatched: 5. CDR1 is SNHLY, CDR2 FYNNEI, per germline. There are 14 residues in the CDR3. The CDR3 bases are TGTGCCAGCAGAGCAACTAGCGGGGACTACGAGCAGTACTTC. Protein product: CASRATSGDYEQYF.

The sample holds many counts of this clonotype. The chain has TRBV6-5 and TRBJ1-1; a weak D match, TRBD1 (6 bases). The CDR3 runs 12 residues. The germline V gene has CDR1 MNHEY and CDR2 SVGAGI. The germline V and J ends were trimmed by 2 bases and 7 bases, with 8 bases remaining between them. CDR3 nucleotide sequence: TGTGCCAGCAGTTACGGGGGCAGTGAAGCTTTCTTT. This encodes CASSYGGSEAFF.